This TCR beta chain was sequenced during a study of cytomegalovirus exposure and HLA in healthy donors. Study-wide background: Unique TCR beta sequences numbering approximately 120 million came from 150 million to 200 million T cells in an earlier analysis.

V lost 1 base, J lost 1 base, and 16 bases lay in between. The CDR3 runs to 17 residues. Per the germline V gene, CDR1 is SGHTA and CDR2 is FQGNSA. Whole-study findings and limits: Reports indicated that the classifier achieved high specificity and sensitivity in diagnosing cytomegalovirus status.

It was with 60 Vbeta and 13 Jbeta primers that the PCR ran. Libraries were prepared by immunoSEQ multiplex PCR; TCRdb keeps only in-frame clonotypes and omits some of them. Counted here are more than 85,000 clones, more than 65% occurring once; the ten biggest clones make up about 6.8%. Turning to this clone: The target antigen is unknown.

This sequence joins TRBV7-2 and TRBJ2-5; TRBD2 might be the D (6 bases). The sequence came from a man aged 25-45 years in good health and CMV-seropositive. The sample taken for sequencing was PBMCs. The CDR3 DNA is TGTGCCAGCAGCTTAGAAGCGCGGGGCGCGGGCCAAGAGACCCAGTACTTC. It codes for CASSLEARGAGQETQYF.